These T cell receptor beta chains were read from a single sample in a study of shared clonotypes between healthy human individuals. Here immunoSEQ multiplex PCR was the method, and the copy in TCRdb shows in-frame clones only, minus some. Found here are approximately 700,000 clones, about 80% of them singletons; the top ten hold around 1.8%. The sample was memory CD4+ T cells sorted from blood. The origin of the receptors is a woman aged 25 to 39 in good health. Each CDR3 is given with its conserved first and last residue. D genes are given only for firm matches. Some rows mark clone size as missing; the rest say once, few, many or name a class of expanded clone.

CASSSPGLAGAQYF	TGTGCCAGCAGCTCCCCGGGACTAGCGGGAGCCCAGTACTTC	TRBD2	TRBV11-2	NA	TRBJ2-4
CAISGVGTGLGEQFF	TGTGCCATCAGCGGGGTCGGGACCGGGTTGGGCGAGCAGTTCTTC	NA	TRBV10-3	NA	TRBJ2-1
CASSLEVWRMGTGELFF	TGCGCCAGCAGCTTGGAGGTCTGGAGAATGGGCACCGGGGAGCTGTTTTTT	NA	TRBV5-1	many	TRBJ2-2
CASSARTGTDTQYF	TGTGCCAGCAGCGCTAGGACTGGAACAGATACGCAGTATTTT	NA	TRBV9	NA	TRBJ2-3
CASSRQGVTEKLFF	TGTGCCAGCTCGAGGCAGGGCGTTACGGAAAAACTGTTTTTT	NA	TRBV6-5	NA	TRBJ1-4
CASSLRGGYEQYF	TGTGCCAGCAGCCTCAGGGGGGGGTACGAGCAGTACTTC	NA	TRBV6-1	NA	TRBJ2-7
CASSLQGGAYEQYF	TGTGCCAGCAGCTTACAGGGAGGGGCCTACGAGCAGTACTTC	TRBD2	TRBV7-3	NA	TRBJ2-7
CASSQEYGMRGNEKLFF	TGCGCCAGCAGCCAAGAGTATGGGATGAGGGGTAATGAAAAACTGTTTTTT	NA	TRBV4-1	NA	TRBJ1-4
CASSLIRQKAFF	TGTGCCAGCAGTTTGATCAGGCAAAAAGCTTTCTTT	NA	TRBV28	NA	TRBJ1-1
CASSWGTPSYEQYF	TGTGCCAGCAGTTGGGGGACTCCTTCCTACGAGCAGTACTTC	NA	TRBV28	NA	TRBJ2-7
CAWSVGGMAETQYF	TGTGCCTGGAGTGTAGGGGGAATGGCAGAGACCCAGTACTTC	NA	TRBV30	NA	TRBJ2-5
CASSQVPNAGTTPGRDTQYF	TGCGCCAGCAGCCAAGTCCCGAACGCCGGGACTACACCTGGACGAGATACGCAGTATTTT	TRBD2	TRBV4-1	NA	TRBJ2-3
CASRALEGGNEQFF	TGTGCCAGTAGAGCCTTGGAGGGAGGAAATGAGCAGTTCTTC	NA	TRBV19	NA	TRBJ2-1
CAISQGGNYEQYF	TGTGCCATCAGTCAAGGGGGGAACTACGAGCAGTACTTC	NA	TRBV10-3	NA	TRBJ2-7
CASSLVMNTEAFF	TGTGCCAGCAGCTTGGTGATGAACACTGAAGCTTTCTTT	NA	TRBV5-8	NA	TRBJ1-1
CASSRPGQAANYGYTF	TGTGCCAGTAGTAGGCCGGGACAGGCCGCTAACTATGGCTACACCTTC	TRBD1	TRBV19	NA	TRBJ1-2
CASSSGRNTGANVLTF	TGTGCCAGCAGTTCGGGACGGAATACTGGGGCCAACGTCCTGACTTTC	NA	TRBV6-4	once	TRBJ2-6
CASEPGLAGDDEQFF	TGTGCCAGCGAGCCGGGACTAGCGGGAGATGATGAGCAGTTCTTC	TRBD2	TRBV6-6	NA	TRBJ2-1
CASSFGVSNYGYTF	TGTGCCAGCAGCTTCGGGGTATCCAACTATGGCTACACCTTC	NA	TRBV5-6	NA	TRBJ1-2
CSVESGVNQPQHF	TGCAGCGTTGAGAGCGGGGTCAATCAGCCCCAGCATTTT	NA	TRBV29-1	NA	TRBJ1-5
CASSEPGQGAGGYTF	TGTGCCAGTAGCGAACCCGGACAGGGGGCTGGTGGCTACACCTTC	TRBD1	TRBV19	NA	TRBJ1-2
CASSSSPAGGSYEQYF	TGTGCCAGCAGTTCCTCCCCCGCGGGAGGTTCCTACGAGCAGTACTTC	TRBD2	TRBV27	few	TRBJ2-7
CASSLLPGGSYEQYF	TGTGCCAGCAGCTTACTGCCAGGGGGCAGCTACGAGCAGTACTTC	TRBD1	TRBV7-7	NA	TRBJ2-7
CASSYSDRGGKLFF	TGTGCCAGCAGCTATTCGGACAGGGGAGGGAAACTGTTTTTT	TRBD1	TRBV25-1	once	TRBJ1-4
CASSLRRQGNREKLFF	TGTGCCAGCAGCCTCAGGCGACAGGGAAATCGAGAAAAACTGTTTTTT	TRBD1	TRBV5-6	NA	TRBJ1-4
CASSLPGHRLGQPQHF	TGTGCCAGCAGTCTACCGGGACATCGGCTGGGACAGCCCCAGCATTTT	NA	TRBV28	NA	TRBJ1-5
CASSPRSIGEQFF	TGTGCCAGCAGCCCCCGGAGCATCGGTGAGCAGTTCTTC	NA	TRBV11-3	NA	TRBJ2-1
CASSQDPGAGAEKLFF	TGTGCCAGCAGCCAAGATCCAGGGGCCGGTGCTGAAAAACTGTTTTTT	NA	TRBV4-2	NA	TRBJ1-4
CASSNPEAGANVLTF	TGTGCCAGTAGCAATCCCGAGGCTGGGGCCAACGTCCTGACTTTC	NA	TRBV19	NA	TRBJ2-6
CASSKFARDSYTF	TGTGCCAGCAGTAAGTTCGCCAGGGATAGCTACACCTTC	NA	TRBV28	NA	TRBJ1-2
CASSPLATSGKTGEQYF	TGTGCCAGCTCACCATTAGCTACGAGCGGGAAAACTGGAGAGCAGTACTTC	TRBD2	TRBV18	NA	TRBJ2-7
CASSPGRGTHYYEQYF	TGTGCCAGCAGCCCCGGGCGGGGTACCCACTACTACGAGCAGTACTTC	NA	TRBV4-2	NA	TRBJ2-7